A selection of T cell receptor beta chains follows, all from one sample in a study of blood T cell repertoires in COVID-19. Sequencing used immunoSEQ multiplex PCR; TCRdb keeps in-frame clones, though not all of them. The data contain 380,000 or so clones, roughly 86% of them singletons. What was sequenced was PBMCs or T cells enriched from blood (not recorded which). The source is a man aged 25 to 40 who had recovered from COVID-19. Each CDR3 is given with its conserved first and last residue. D genes are given only for firm matches. The size entry is marked missing in some rows and otherwise reads once, few, many or a size class.

-	TRBJ1-2	TRBV25-1	-	CASSDRGLYGYTF	TGTGCCAGCAGTGATAGAGGTCTCTATGGCTACACCTTC
-	TRBJ1-6	TRBV28	-	CASSLPRQSSYNSPLHF	TGTGCCAGCAGTTTACCCCGACAGTCTTCCTATAATTCACCCCTCCACTTT
-	TRBJ1-3	TRBV7-9	-	CASSLRQHSGNTIYF	TGTGCCAGCAGCTTGCGACAGCACTCTGGAAACACCATATATTTT
-	TRBJ2-1	TRBV30	-	CAWIGVNEQFF	TGTGCCTGGATCGGGGTGAATGAGCAGTTCTTC
-	TRBJ2-7	TRBV30	-	CAWSVRARDEQYF	TGTGCCTGGAGTGTACGGGCGCGGGACGAGCAGTACTTC
-	TRBJ1-6	TRBV10-1	-	CASSEQVDSPLHF	TGCGCCAGCAGTGAACAGGTTGATTCACCCCTCCACTTT
-	TRBJ1-1	TRBV6-1	TRBD1	CASSEDRETTEAFF	TGTGCCAGCAGTGAGGACAGGGAGACCACTGAAGCTTTCTTT
-	TRBJ2-2	TRBV11-2	TRBD2	CASSLTPPAGGPGELFF	TGTGCCAGCAGCTTAACCCCTCCCGCGGGGGGGCCCGGGGAGCTGTTTTTT
-	TRBJ1-5	TRBV7-2	-	CASSSQGSNQPQHF	TGTGCCAGCAGCTCCCAGGGGAGCAATCAGCCCCAGCATTTT
-	TRBJ2-1	TRBV6-2/TRBV6-3	TRBD2	CASSRTSVPDNEQFF	TGTGCCAGCAGCAGGACTAGCGTTCCGGACAATGAGCAGTTCTTC
-	TRBJ2-1	TRBV29-1	TRBD2	CSASSSGGSGEQFF	TGCAGCGCTTCATCTAGCGGGGGGAGTGGTGAGCAGTTCTTC
-	TRBJ1-6	TRBV5-5	TRBD1	CASSQGQGNSPLHF	TGTGCCAGCAGCCAGGGACAGGGGAATTCACCCCTCCACTTT
-	TRBJ2-1	TRBV9	-	CASSVLSGNEQFF	TGTGCCAGCAGCGTGTTATCGGGCAATGAGCAGTTCTTC
-	TRBJ1-1	TRBV19	TRBD1	CASSIRQGLAFF	TGTGCCAGTAGTATTAGACAGGGTTTAGCTTTCTTT
-	TRBJ1-1	TRBV5-1	-	CASSLGTNTEAFF	TGCGCCAGCAGCTTGGGGACAAACACTGAAGCTTTCTTT
-	TRBJ1-1	TRBV27	-	CASGPGGGFSTEAFF	TGTGCCAGCGGGCCGGGGGGTGGCTTTAGCACTGAAGCTTTCTTT
-	TRBJ1-2	TRBV20-1	-	CSASGGHYGYTF	TGCAGTGCTAGTGGGGGGCACTATGGCTACACCTTC
-	TRBJ1-1	TRBV5-1	-	CASSVRDSGTTEAFF	TGCGCCAGCAGCGTCAGGGACTCTGGGACCACTGAAGCTTTCTTT
-	TRBJ1-1	TRBV6-1	-	CASSEAGGFTEAFF	TGTGCCAGCAGTGAAGCTGGCGGATTCACTGAAGCTTTCTTT
-	TRBJ2-2	TRBV19	-	CAGSLQATGELFF	TGTGCCGGATCCCTCCAGGCCACCGGGGAGCTGTTTTTT
-	TRBJ2-7	TRBV19	-	CASSRTSTYEQYF	TGTGCCAGTAGTAGGACTTCCACCTACGAGCAGTACTTC
-	TRBJ1-2	TRBV19	-	CASTHTNREVNGYTF	TGTGCCAGTACCCATACAAACAGGGAAGTTAATGGCTACACCTTC
-	TRBJ2-5	TRBV15	-	CATSRDPRVRQETQYF	TGTGCCACCAGCAGAGATCCCCGGGTTCGTCAAGAGACCCAGTACTTC
-	TRBJ1-1	TRBV7-8	-	CASSPPRGGGTEAFF	TGTGCCAGCAGCCCCCCTAGGGGAGGAGGGACTGAAGCTTTCTTT
-	TRBJ1-1	TRBV30	TRBD1	CAWDRDKLTEAFF	TGTGCCTGGGACAGGGATAAACTCACTGAAGCTTTCTTT
-	TRBJ2-7	TRBV7-3	TRBD1	CTSSLDGQGAYEQYF	TGTACCAGCAGCTTAGATGGCCAGGGGGCCTACGAGCAGTACTTC
once	TRBJ2-5	TRBV7-2	-	CASSFYPRTTQETQYF	TGTGCCAGCAGCTTTTACCCTCGAACTACCCAAGAGACCCAGTACTTC
-	TRBJ2-5	TRBV4-1	-	CASSQAGPETQYF	TGCGCCAGCAGCCAGGCGGGGCCGGAGACCCAGTACTTC
-	TRBJ2-2	TRBV7-2	TRBD2	CASSLARLAGEGGGELFF	TGTGCCAGCAGCTTAGCCCGCTTAGCGGGGGAGGGAGGCGGGGAGCTGTTTTTT
-	TRBJ2-3	TRBV6-2/TRBV6-3	-	CASSYPGGAGVSTDTQYF	TGTGCCAGCAGTTACCCAGGGGGAGCGGGGGTTAGCACAGATACGCAGTATTTT
-	TRBJ1-1	TRBV7-9	-	CASSPLTGDGTEAFF	TGTGCCAGCAGCCCCCTGACGGGGGATGGAACTGAAGCTTTCTTT
-	TRBJ1-5	TRBV5-1	-	CASSPGGGNQPQHF	TGCGCCAGCAGCCCGGGGGGTGGCAATCAGCCCCAGCATTTT
-	TRBJ2-1	TRBV27	TRBD1	CASRVWTGSYNEQFF	TGTGCCAGCAGGGTATGGACAGGGTCCTACAATGAGCAGTTCTTC
-	TRBJ2-2	TRBV5-4	-	CASSLRQATGELFF	TGTGCCAGCAGCTTGAGGCAGGCCACCGGGGAGCTGTTTTTT
-	TRBJ1-4	TRBV18	TRBD1	CASSPGQGPQRF	TGTGCCAGCTCACCTGGACAGGGTCCTCAACGTTTT
-	TRBJ1-2	TRBV19	TRBD1	CASSTTGTVYGYTF	TGTGCCAGTAGCACCACCGGGACAGTCTATGGCTACACCTTC
-	TRBJ1-1	TRBV11-2	-	CASSQSTGEAFF	TGTGCCAGCAGTCAAAGCACAGGTGAAGCTTTCTTT
-	TRBJ1-4	TRBV9	TRBD1	CASTRTGGDEKLFF	TGTGCCAGCACCCGGACAGGGGGAGACGAAAAACTGTTTTTT
few	TRBJ1-3	TRBV5-6	TRBD1	CASSPTWTGAGNTIYF	TGTGCCAGCAGCCCCACCTGGACAGGGGCTGGAAACACCATATATTTT
-	TRBJ2-2	TRBV19	TRBD2	CASSIGGGTPTGELFF	TGTGCCAGTAGTATTGGCGGGGGTACCCCCACCGGGGAGCTGTTTTTT
-	TRBJ2-7	TRBV18	-	CASSPRTLSYEQYF	TGTGCCAGCTCACCAAGGACACTTTCCTACGAGCAGTACTTC
-	TRBJ2-5	TRBV6-6	-	CASSRKVAGKGLAQYF	TGTGCCAGCAGTCGAAAGGTGGCGGGGAAGGGGTTGGCCCAGTACTTC
few	TRBJ1-1	TRBV11-2	TRBD1	CASSFDTGVEAFF	TGTGCCAGCAGCTTTGACACAGGGGTGGAAGCTTTCTTT
-	TRBJ1-2	TRBV6-5	TRBD1	CASSWTGGMDGYTF	TGTGCCAGCAGTTGGACAGGGGGCATGGATGGCTACACCTTC
-	TRBJ1-2	TRBV10-3	-	CAISEFTGPGYTF	TGTGCCATCAGTGAGTTTACAGGGCCTGGCTACACCTTC
-	TRBJ1-2	TRBV9	TRBD1	CASSLPWDSNHYGYTF	TGTGCCAGCAGCCTCCCATGGGACAGCAATCACTATGGCTACACCTTC
-	TRBJ1-4	TRBV5-1	TRBD1	CASSGRTGDIGSEKLFF	TGCGCCAGCAGCGGCCGGACAGGGGATATCGGAAGTGAAAAACTGTTTTTT
once	TRBJ2-2	TRBV5-1	-	CASSSRGSNTGELFF	TGCGCCAGCAGTAGCAGGGGCTCGAACACCGGGGAGCTGTTTTTT
-	TRBJ1-3	TRBV6-5	TRBD1	CASRLTGGANTIYF	TGTGCCAGCAGACTTACAGGGGGCGCAAACACCATATATTTT
once	TRBJ1-5	TRBV10-3	TRBD1	CAISDGQDVQPQHF	TGTGCCATCAGTGATGGACAGGATGTTCAGCCCCAGCATTTT
-	TRBJ2-1	TRBV5-4	TRBD2	CASSSGPAGVDNEQFF	TGTGCCAGCAGCTCGGGTCCTGCGGGGGTGGACAATGAGCAGTTCTTC
-	TRBJ2-4	TRBV6-1	-	CASSEWDTSPRDIQYF	TGTGCCAGCAGTGAATGGGACACAAGCCCTAGAGACATTCAGTACTTC
-	TRBJ1-1	TRBV2	-	CASSTGLGNTEAFF	TGTGCCAGCAGTACCGGACTCGGGAACACTGAAGCTTTCTTT
-	TRBJ2-7	TRBV7-9	TRBD1	CASNPTGSTSEQYF	TGTGCCAGTAACCCGACAGGGTCCACGTCCGAGCAGTACTTC
once	TRBJ2-4	TRBV15	-	CATSRLNRDGAIQYF	TGTGCCACCAGCAGACTCAACAGGGATGGGGCCATTCAGTACTTC
-	TRBJ2-2	TRBV3-1/TRBV3-2	TRBD2	CASSQFLAGGTGELFF	TGTGCCAGCAGCCAATTCCTAGCGGGGGGCACCGGGGAGCTGTTTTTT
-	TRBJ2-3	TRBV5-5	TRBD1	CASSTRQGYSTDTQYF	TGTGCCAGCAGCACCCGACAGGGGTACTCGACAGATACGCAGTATTTT